This entry features one T cell receptor (beta chain) sequence. The sample originates from a study of T cell changes during pregnancy in multiple sclerosis. The protocol was immunoSEQ multiplex PCR, while the TCRdb copy is restricted to in-frame clones and leaves out a portion. The table includes 35,000 to 50,000 clones, around 89% detected once. CDR3 length: 15 residues. Germline V gene data show CDR1 as MNHNS and CDR2 as SASEGT. V was clipped by 7 bases and J by 8 bases; unmatched bases: 10. This clonotype was obtained from a female donor with multiple sclerosis, enrolled in a pregnancy study. Sequenced here: CD4+ T cells from peripheral blood mononuclear cells, sampled in the second trimester of pregnancy. The chain recombines TRBV6-1 with TRBJ1-4; 10 positions match TRBD1. The CDR3 reads CASKLDRGRWEKLFF. For the CDR3, the DNA is TGTGCCAGCAAACTCGACAGGGGGCGGTGGGAAAAACTGTTTTTT.